This T cell receptor beta chain came from a study of T cell responses to AZD1222 COVID-19 vaccine. The method was immunoSEQ multiplex PCR; TCRdb's version includes in-frame clones alone and lacks a portion of them. Of around 110,000 clones in the sample, about 90% were seen once. There are 16 residues in the CDR3. With V trimmed by 8 bases and J by 5 bases, 15 bases remained unmatched. Germline V gene data show CDR1 as MDHEN and CDR2 as SYDVKM. The chain has TRBV28 and TRBJ2-5, with 9 bases matching TRBD1. This specimen consisted of peripheral blood, obtained 28 days after the second AZD1222 dose. This TCR came from an adult who received the AZD1222 COVID-19 vaccine. CDR3 DNA sequence: TGTGCCAGCCTTATATCCCAAGGACAGGGGCGTGAGACCCAGTACTTC. Protein product: CASLISQGQGRETQYF.